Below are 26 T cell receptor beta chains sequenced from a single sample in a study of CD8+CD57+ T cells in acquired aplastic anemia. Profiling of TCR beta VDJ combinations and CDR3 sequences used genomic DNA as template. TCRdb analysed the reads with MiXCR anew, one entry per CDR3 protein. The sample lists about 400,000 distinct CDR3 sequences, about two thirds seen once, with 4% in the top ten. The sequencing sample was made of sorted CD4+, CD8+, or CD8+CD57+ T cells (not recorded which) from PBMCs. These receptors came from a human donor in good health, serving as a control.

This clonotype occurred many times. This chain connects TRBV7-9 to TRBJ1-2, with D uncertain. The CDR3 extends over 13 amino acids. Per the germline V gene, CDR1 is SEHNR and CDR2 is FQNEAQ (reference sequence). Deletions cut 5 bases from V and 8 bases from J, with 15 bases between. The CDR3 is CASSPSPSVGYTF. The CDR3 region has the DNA TGTGCCAGCAGCCCGTCCCCTTCCGTGGGCTACACCTTC.

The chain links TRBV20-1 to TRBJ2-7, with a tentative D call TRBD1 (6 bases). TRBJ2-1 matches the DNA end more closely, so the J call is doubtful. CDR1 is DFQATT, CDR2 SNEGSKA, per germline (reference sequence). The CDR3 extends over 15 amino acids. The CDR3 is CSARAGTSPNNEQFF. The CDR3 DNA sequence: TGCAGTGCTAGAGCGGGGACATCCCCAAACAATGAGCAGTTCTTC.

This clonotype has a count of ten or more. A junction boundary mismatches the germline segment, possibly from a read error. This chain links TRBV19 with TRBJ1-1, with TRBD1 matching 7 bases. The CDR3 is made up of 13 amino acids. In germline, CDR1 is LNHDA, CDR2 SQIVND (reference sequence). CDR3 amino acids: CASTPDRNTGAFF. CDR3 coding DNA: TGTGCCAGTACCCCGGACAGGAACACTGGAGCTTTCTTT. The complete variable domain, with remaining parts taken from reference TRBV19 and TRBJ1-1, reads DGGITQSPKYLFRKEGQNVTLSCEQNLNHDAMYWYRQDPGQGLRLIYYSQIVNDFQKGDIAEGYSVSREKKESFPLTVTSAQKNPTAFYLCASTPDRNTGAFFGQGTRLTVV.

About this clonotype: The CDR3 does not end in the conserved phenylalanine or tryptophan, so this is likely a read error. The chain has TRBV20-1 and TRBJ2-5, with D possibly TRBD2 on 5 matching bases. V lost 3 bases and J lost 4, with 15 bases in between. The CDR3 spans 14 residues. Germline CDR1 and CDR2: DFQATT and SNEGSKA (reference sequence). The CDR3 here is CSASPRPGLETQYL. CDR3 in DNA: TGCAGTGCTAGCCCGCGACCGGGGTTAGAGACCCAGTACCTC.

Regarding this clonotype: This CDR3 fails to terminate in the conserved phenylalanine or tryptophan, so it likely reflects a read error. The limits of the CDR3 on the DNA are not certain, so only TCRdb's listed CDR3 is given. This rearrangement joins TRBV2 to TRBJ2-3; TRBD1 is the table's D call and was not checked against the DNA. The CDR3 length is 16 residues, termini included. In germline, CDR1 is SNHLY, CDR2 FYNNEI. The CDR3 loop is CASSFVHEQLFGPGTR.

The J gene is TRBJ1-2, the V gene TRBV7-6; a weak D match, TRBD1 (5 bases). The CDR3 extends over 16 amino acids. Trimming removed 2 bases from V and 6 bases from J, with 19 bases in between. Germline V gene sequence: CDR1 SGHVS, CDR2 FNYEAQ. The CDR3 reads CASSLCRARVDHGYTF. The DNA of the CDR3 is TGTGCCAGCAGCTTATGCCGGGCCAGGGTCGACCATGGCTACACCTTC.

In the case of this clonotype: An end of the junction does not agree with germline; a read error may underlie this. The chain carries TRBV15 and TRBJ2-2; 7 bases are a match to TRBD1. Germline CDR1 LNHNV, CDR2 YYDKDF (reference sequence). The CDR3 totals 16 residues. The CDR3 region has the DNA TGTGCCAGCAGCTTAACGACAGGGTCTGGCACCGGGGCGCTGTTTTTT. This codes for CASSLTTGSGTGALFF.

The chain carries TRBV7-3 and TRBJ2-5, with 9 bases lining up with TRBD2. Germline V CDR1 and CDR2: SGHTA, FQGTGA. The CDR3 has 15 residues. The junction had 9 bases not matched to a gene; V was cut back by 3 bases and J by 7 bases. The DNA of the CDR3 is TGTGCCAGCAGCTTGACCAGCGGGGGGCCGGGGACCCAGTACTTC. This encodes CASSLTSGGPGTQYF.

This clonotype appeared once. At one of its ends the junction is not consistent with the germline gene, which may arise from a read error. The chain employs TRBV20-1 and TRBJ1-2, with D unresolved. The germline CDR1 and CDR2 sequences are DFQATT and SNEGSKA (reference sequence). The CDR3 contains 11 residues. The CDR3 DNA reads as TGCAGCGCTAGCAGTAGTGAAGAGAACCCCTTC. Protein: CSASSSEENPF.

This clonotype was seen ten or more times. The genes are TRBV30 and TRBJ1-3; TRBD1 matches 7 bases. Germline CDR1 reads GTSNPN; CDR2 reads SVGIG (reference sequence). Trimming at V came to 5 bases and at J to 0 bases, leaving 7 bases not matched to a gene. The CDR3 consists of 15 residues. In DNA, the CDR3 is TGTGCCTGGTCCCGGGACAGCGGCTCTGGAAACACCATATATTTT. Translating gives CAWSRDSGSGNTIYF.

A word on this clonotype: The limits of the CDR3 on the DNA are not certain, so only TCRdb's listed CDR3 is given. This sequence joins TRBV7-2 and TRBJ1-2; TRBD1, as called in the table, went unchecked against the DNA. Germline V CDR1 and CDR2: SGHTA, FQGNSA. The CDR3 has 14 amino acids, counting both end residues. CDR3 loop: CASRFGQGTSYYTF.

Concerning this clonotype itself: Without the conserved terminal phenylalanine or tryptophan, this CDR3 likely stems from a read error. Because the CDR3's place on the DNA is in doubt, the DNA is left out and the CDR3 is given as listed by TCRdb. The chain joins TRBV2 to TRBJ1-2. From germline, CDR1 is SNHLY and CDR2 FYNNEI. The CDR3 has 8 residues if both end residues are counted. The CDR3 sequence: CASKGLAG.

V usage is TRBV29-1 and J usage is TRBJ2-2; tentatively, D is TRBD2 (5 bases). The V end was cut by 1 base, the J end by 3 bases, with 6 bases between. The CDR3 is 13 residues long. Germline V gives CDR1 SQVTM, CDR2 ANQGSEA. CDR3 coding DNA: TGCAGCGTTGAAGCGAGGGACACCGGGGAGCTGTTTTTT. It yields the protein CSVEARDTGELFF.

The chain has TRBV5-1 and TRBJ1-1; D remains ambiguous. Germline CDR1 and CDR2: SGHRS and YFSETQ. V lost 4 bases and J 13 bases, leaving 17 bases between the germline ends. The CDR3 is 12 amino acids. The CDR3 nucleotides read TGCGCCAGCAGCACTGTACTAGCTGGAAGTTTCTTT. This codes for CASSTVLAGSFF.

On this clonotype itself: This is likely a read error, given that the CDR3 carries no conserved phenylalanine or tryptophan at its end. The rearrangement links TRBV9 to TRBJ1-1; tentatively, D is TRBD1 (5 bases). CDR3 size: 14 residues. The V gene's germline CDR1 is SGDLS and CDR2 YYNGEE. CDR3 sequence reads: CASNVAMTDYEAFS. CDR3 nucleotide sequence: TGTGCCAGCAACGTAGCTATGACAGACTACGAAGCTTTCTCT.

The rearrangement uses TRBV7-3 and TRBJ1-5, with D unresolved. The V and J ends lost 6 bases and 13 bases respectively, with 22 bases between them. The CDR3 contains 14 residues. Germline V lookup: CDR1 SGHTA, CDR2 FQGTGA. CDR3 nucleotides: TGTGCCAGCAGTGGAGCGATAGGGAGTCAGCTTCAGCATTTT. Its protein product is CASSGAIGSQLQHF.

CDR3 sequence: CASSSDRISYEQYF. DNA for the CDR3: TGTGCCAGCAGTTCGGACAGAATTTCCTACGAGCAGTACTTC. The V gene is TRBV12-3 or TRBV12-4, the J gene TRBJ2-7; D may be TRBD1 (6 bases). The V end lost 4 bases, the J end lost 1 base, and 11 bases lay between the germline ends. The CDR3 runs 14 residues.

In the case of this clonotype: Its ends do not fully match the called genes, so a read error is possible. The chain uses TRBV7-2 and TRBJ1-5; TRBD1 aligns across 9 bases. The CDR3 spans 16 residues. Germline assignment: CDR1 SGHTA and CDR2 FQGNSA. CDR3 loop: CASSPGTGGGEQLQHF. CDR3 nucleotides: TGTGCCAGCAGCCCAGGAACAGGGGGCGGCGAGCAGCTCCAGCATTTT.

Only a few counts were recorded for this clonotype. The CDR3 here is CASSESVAGEPLYNGYTF. DNA for the CDR3: TGTGCCAGCAGTGAATCGGTAGCCGGGGAACCTCTCTATAATGGCTACACCTTC. The chain couples TRBV25-1 to TRBJ1-2; unclear D gene. Per germline, CDR1 MGHDK and CDR2 SYGVNS. The CDR3 totals 18 residues. The V end lost 1 base, the J end lost 6 bases, and 24 bases lay between the germline ends.

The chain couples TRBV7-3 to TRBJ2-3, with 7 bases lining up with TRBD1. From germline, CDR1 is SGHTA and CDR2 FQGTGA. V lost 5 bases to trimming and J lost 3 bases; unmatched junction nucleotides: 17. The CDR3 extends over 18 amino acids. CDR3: CASSPISGAAGGTDTQYF. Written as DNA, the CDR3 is TGTGCCAGCAGCCCCATCAGCGGTGCAGCAGGGGGTACAGATACGCAGTATTTT.

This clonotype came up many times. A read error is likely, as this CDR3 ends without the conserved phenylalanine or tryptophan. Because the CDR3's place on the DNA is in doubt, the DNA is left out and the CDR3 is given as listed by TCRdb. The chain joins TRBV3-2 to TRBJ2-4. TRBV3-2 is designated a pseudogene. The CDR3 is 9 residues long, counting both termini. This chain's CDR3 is CASSPTSHV.

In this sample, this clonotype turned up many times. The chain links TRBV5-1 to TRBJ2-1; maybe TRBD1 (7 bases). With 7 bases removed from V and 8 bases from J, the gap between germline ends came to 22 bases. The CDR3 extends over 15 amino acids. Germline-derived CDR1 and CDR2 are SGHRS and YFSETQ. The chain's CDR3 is CASLEGAGNVDEQFF. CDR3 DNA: TGCGCCAGCTTGGAGGGGGCGGGGAACGTGGATGAGCAGTTCTTC.

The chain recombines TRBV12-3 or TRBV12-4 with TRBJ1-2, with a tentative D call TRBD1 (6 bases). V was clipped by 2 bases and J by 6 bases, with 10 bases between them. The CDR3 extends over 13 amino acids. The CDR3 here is CASSLRGTDGYTF. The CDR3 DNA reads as TGTGCCAGCAGTTTAAGGGGGACGGATGGCTACACCTTC.

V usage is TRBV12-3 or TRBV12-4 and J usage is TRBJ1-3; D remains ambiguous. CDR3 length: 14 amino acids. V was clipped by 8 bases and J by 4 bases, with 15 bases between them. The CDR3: CASALSRGGNTIYF. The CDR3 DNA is TGTGCCAGCGCGCTGTCCCGCGGGGGAAACACCATATATTTT.

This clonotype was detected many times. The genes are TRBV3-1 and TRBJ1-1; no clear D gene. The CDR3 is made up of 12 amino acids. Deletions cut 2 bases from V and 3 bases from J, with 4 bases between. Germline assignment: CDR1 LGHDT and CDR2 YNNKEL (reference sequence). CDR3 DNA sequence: TGTGCCAGCAGCCAAAGCTACACTGAAGCTTTCTTT. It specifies CASSQSYTEAFF.

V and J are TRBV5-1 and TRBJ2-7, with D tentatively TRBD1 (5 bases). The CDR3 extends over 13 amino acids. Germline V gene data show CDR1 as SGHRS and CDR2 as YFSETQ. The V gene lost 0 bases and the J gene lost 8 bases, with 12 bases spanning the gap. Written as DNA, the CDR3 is TGCGCCAGCAGCTTGGGATCTGGGGCCAAGCAGTACTTC. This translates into CASSLGSGAKQYF.